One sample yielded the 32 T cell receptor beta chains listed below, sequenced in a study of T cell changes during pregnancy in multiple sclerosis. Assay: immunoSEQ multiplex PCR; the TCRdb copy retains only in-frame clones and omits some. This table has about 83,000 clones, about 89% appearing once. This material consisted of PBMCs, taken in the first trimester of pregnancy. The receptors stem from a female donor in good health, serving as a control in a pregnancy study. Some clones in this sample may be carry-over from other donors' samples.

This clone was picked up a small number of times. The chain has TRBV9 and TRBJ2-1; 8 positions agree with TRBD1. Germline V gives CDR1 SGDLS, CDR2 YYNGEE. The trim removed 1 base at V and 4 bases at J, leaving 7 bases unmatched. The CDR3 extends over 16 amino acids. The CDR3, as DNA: TGTGCCAGCAGCGTACACCCAGGGGGCGTATACAATGAGCAGTTCTTC. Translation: CASSVHPGGVYNEQFF.

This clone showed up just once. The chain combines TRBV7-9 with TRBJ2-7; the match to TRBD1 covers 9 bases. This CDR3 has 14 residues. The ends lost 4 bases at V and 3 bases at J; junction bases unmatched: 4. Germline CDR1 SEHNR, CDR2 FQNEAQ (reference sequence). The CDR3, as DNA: TGTGCCAGCAGCTCGGGACAGGGCCTCTACGAGCAGTACTTC. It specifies CASSSGQGLYEQYF.

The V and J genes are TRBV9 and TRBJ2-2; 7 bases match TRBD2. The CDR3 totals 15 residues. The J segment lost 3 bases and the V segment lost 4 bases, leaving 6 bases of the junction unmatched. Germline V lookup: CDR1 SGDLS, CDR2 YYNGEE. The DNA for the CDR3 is TGTGCCAGCAGCCCCGGACTAGGAGACACCGGGGAGCTGTTTTTT. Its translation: CASSPGLGDTGELFF.

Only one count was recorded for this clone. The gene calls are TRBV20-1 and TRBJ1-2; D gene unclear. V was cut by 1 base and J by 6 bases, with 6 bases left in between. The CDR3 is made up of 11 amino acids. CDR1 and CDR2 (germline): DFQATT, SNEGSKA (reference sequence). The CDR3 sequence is CSARARDGYTF. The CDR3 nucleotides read TGCAGTGCTAGAGCTCGAGATGGCTACACCTTC.

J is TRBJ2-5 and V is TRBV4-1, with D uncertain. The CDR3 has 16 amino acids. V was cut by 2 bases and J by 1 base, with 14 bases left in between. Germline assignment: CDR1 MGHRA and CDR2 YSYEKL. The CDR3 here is CASSQKSAPGQETQYF. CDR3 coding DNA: TGCGCCAGCAGCCAAAAAAGCGCCCCGGGCCAAGAGACCCAGTACTTC.

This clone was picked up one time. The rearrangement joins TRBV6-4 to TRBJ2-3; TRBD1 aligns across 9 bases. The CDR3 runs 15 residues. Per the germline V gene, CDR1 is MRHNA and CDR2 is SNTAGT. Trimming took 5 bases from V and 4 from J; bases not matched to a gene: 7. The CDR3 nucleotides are TGTGCCAGCAGTTCGGGACAGGGTAGTTCAGATACGCAGTATTTT. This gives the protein CASSSGQGSSDTQYF.

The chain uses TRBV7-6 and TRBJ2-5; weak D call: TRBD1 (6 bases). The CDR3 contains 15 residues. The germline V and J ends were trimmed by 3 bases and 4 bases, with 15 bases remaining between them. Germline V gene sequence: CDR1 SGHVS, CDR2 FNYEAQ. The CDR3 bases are TGTGCCAGCAGCTTGGACCGAATGACAGGAGAGACCCAGTACTTC. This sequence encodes CASSLDRMTGETQYF.

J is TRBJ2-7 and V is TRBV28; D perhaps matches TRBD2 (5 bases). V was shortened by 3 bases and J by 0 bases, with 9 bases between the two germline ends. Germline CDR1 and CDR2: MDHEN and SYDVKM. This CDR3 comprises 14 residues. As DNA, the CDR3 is TGTGCCAGCAGTTTGGACCGGGGCTCCTACGAGCAGTACTTC. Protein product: CASSLDRGSYEQYF.

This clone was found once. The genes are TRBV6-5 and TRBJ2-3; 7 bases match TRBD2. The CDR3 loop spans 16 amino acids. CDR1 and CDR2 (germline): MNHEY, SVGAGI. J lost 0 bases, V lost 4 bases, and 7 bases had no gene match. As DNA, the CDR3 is TGTGCCAGCAGTTGGGGGTGGGGGGGAAGCACAGATACGCAGTATTTT. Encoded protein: CASSWGWGGSTDTQYF.

CDR3 bases: TGCGCCAGCAGCCCGGGACTCTTCAATCCCTACGAGCAGTACTTC. Translating gives CASSPGLFNPYEQYF. The genes are TRBV5-1 and TRBJ2-7, with D possibly being TRBD2 (6 bases). Per germline, CDR1 SGHRS and CDR2 YFSETQ. The CDR3 runs 15 residues. V lost 4 bases, J lost 2 bases, and 16 bases lay in between.

CDR3 sequence reads: CASRLETSGGDPNTGELFF. Written as DNA, the CDR3 is TGTGCAAGTCGCTTAGAGACTAGCGGGGGGGATCCGAACACCGGGGAGCTGTTTTTT. This rearrangement joins TRBV12-2 to TRBJ2-2; the table assigns TRBD2, which was not confirmed against the DNA. TRBV12-2 is a known pseudogene. The CDR3 is made up of 19 amino acids.

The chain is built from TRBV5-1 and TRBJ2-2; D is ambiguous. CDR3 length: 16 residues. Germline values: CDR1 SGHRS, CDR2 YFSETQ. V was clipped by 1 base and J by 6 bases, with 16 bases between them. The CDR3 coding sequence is TGCGCCAGCAGCTTGAATTTCCAGGATAGAGCCGGGGAGCTGTTTTTT. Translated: CASSLNFQDRAGELFF.

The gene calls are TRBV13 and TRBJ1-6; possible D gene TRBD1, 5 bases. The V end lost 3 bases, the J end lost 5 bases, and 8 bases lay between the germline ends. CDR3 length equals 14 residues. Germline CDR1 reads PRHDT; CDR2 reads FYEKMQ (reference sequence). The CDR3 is CASSLGGNNSPLHF. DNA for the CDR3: TGTGCCAGCAGCTTGGGGGGAAATAATTCACCCCTCCACTTT.

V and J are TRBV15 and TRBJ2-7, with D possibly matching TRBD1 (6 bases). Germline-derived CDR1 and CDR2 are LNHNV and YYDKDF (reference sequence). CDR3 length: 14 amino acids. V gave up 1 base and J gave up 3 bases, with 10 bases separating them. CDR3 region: CATSRGQVDYEQYF. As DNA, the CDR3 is TGTGCCACCAGCAGAGGACAGGTAGACTACGAGCAGTACTTC.

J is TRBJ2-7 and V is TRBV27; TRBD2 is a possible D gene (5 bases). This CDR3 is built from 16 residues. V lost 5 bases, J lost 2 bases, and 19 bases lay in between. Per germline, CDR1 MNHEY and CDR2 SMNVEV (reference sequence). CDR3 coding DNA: TGTGCCAGCAGTCCCTCAGTTGGGAGCCTGACCTACGAGCAGTACTTC. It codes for CASSPSVGSLTYEQYF.

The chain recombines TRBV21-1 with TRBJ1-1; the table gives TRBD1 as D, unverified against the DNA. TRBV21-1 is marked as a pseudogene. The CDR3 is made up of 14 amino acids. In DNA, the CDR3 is TGTGCCAGCAGCCTTGACAGGGAGAACACTGAAGCTTTCTTT. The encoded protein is CASSLDRENTEAFF.

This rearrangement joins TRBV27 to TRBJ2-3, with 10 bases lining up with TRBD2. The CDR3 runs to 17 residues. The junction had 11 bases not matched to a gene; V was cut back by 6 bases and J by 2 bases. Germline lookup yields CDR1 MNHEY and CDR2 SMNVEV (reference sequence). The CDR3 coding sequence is TGTGCCAGCAGCAATCGTAGCGGGGGGCCTGTCACAGATACGCAGTATTTT. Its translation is CASSNRSGGPVTDTQYF.

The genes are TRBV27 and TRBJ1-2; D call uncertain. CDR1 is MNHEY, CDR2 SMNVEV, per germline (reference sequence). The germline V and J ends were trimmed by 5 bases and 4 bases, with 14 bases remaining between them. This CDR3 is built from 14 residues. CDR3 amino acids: CASSASGVFYGYTF. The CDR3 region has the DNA TGTGCCAGCAGTGCCTCCGGGGTTTTCTATGGCTACACCTTC.

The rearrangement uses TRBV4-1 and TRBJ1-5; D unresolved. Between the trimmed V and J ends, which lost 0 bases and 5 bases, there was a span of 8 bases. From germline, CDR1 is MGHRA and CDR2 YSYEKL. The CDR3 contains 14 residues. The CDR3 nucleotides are TGCGCCAGCAGCCAAGATGGGCGAGATCAGCCCCAGCATTTT. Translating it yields CASSQDGRDQPQHF.

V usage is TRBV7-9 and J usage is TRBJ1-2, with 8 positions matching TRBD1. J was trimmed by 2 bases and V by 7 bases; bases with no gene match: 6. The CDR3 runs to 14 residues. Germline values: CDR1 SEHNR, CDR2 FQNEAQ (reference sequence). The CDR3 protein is CASTKDRANYGYTF. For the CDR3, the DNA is TGTGCCAGCACCAAGGACAGGGCGAACTATGGCTACACCTTC.

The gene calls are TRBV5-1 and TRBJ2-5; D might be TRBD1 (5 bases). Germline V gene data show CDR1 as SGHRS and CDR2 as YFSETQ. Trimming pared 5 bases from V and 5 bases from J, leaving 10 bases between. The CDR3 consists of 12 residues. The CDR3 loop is CASRAAGETQYF. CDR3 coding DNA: TGCGCCAGCAGGGCCGCAGGGGAGACCCAGTACTTC.

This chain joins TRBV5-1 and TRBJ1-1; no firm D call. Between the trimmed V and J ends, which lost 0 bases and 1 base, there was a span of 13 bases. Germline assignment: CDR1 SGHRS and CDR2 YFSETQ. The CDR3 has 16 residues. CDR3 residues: CASSLELGVTNTEAFF. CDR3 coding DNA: TGCGCCAGCAGCTTGGAGCTCGGGGTAACGAACACTGAAGCTTTCTTT.

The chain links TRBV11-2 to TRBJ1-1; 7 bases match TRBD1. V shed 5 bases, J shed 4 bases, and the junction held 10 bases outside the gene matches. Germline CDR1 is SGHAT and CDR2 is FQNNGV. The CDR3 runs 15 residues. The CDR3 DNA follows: TGTGCCAGCAGCCATACCGCAGGGGGTCTCACTGAAGCTTTCTTT. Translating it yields CASSHTAGGLTEAFF.

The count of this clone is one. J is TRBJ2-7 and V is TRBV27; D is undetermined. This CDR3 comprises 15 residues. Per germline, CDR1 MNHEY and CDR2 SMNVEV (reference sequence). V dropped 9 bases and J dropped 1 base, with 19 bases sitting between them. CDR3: CASSRRVDLSYEQYF. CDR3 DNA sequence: TGTGCCAGTTCAAGACGGGTCGATCTGTCCTACGAGCAGTACTTC.

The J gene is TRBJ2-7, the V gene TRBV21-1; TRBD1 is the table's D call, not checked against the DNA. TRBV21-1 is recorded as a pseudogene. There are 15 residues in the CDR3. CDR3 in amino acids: CASSSRLGLLYEQYF. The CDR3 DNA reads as TGTGCCAGCAGCTCGCGCCTGGGGCTACTCTACGAGCAGTACTTC.

For the CDR3, the DNA is TGCGCCAGCACAAGGGGGCCTGTTACAGATACGCAGTATTTT. Translation: CASTRGPVTDTQYF. The chain carries TRBV4-1 and TRBJ2-3, with 7 bases fitting TRBD1. Trimming cost V 7 bases and J 3 bases; bases outside gene matches: 7. Germline loops: CDR1 MGHRA, CDR2 YSYEKL. CDR3 length: 14 amino acids.

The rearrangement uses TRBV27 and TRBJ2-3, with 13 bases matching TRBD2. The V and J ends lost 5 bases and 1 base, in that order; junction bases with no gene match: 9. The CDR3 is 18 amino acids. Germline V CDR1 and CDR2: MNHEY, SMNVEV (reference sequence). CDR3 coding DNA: TGTGCCAGCAGTCCGCTCCACGGACTAGCGGGGGGCACAGATACGCAGTATTTT. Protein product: CASSPLHGLAGGTDTQYF.

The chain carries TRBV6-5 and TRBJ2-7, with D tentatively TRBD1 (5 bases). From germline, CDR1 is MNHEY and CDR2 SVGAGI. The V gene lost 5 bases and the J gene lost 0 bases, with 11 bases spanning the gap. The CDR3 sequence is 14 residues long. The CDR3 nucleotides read TGTGCCAGCAGTGGCCCAGGGCTCTCCTACGAGCAGTACTTC. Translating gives CASSGPGLSYEQYF.

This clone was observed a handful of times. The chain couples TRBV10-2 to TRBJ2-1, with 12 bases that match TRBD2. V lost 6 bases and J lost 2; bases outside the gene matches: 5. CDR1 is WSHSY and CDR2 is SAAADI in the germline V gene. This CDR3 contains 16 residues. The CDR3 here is CASRKLAGGAYNEQFF. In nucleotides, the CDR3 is TGCGCCAGCAGAAAACTAGCGGGGGGAGCCTACAATGAGCAGTTCTTC.

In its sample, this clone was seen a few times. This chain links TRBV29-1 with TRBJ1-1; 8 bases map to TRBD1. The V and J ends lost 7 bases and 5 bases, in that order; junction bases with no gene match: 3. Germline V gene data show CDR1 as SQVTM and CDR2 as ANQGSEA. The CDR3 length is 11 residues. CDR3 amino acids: CSAGQGTEAFF. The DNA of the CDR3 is TGCAGCGCCGGACAGGGAACTGAAGCTTTCTTT.

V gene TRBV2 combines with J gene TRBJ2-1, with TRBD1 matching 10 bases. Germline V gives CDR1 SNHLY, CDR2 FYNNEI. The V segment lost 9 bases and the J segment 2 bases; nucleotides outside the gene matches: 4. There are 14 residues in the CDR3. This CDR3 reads CASPGTGAYNEQFF. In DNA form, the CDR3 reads TGTGCCAGTCCCGGGACAGGGGCCTACAATGAGCAGTTCTTC.

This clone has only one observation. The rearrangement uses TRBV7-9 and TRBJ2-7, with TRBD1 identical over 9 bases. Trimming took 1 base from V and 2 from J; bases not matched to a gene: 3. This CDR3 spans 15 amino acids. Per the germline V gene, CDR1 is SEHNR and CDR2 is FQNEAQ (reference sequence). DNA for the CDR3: TGTGCCAGCAGCTTAGGACAGGGGGACCCCTACGAGCAGTACTTC. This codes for CASSLGQGDPYEQYF.